A single sample is the source of the 7 T cell receptor beta chains below, sequenced in a study of shared clonotypes between healthy human individuals. The assay was immunoSEQ multiplex PCR, and TCRdb's table has in-frame clones only and misses some. The sample has some 2 million clones, 90% to 95% seen once. Sequenced material: naive CD4+ T cells sorted from blood. Regarding subset: CD45RA+ positively selected. These receptors originate from a man aged 18-30 years in good health.

The rearrangement joins TRBV19 to TRBJ1-6, with D possibly being TRBD1 (5 bases). The CDR3 consists of 15 residues. V was pared by 0 bases and J by 4 bases, with 7 bases between. Germline V gene sequence: CDR1 LNHDA, CDR2 SQIVND (reference sequence). This chain's CDR3 is CASSIDGGYNSPLHF. Written as DNA, the CDR3 is TGTGCCAGTAGTATAGATGGGGGATATAATTCACCCCTCCACTTT.

This sequence joins TRBV12-2 and TRBJ1-1; TRBD1 is taken as the D call from the table, unchecked against the DNA. TRBV12-2 is given as a pseudogene. This CDR3 is 15 amino acids long. CDR3: CASRPMTGMNTEAFF. The CDR3 DNA reads as TGTGCAAGTCGCCCGATGACAGGGATGAACACTGAAGCTTTCTTT.

The CDR3 DNA is TGTGCCTGGGCCCTCATACAGGGAAGCGAGCAGTACTTC. Amino acid sequence: CAWALIQGSEQYF. The V and J genes are TRBV30 and TRBJ2-7; tentative D call: TRBD1 (6 bases). Germline V gene lookup returns CDR1 GTSNPN and CDR2 SVGIG (reference sequence). Trimming pared 5 bases from V and 6 bases from J, leaving 17 bases between. CDR3 length equals 13 residues. Full variable domain (outside the CDR3, taken from reference TRBV30 and TRBJ2-7): SQTIHQWPATLVQPVGSPLSLECTVEGTSNPNLYWYRQAAGRGLQLLFYSVGIGQISSEVPQNLSASRPQDRQFILSSKKLLLSDSGFYLCAWALIQGSEQYFGPGTRLTVT.

This chain links TRBV11-2 with TRBJ2-7; D remains ambiguous. Germline V gene data show CDR1 as SGHAT and CDR2 as FQNNGV. Trimming took off 2 bases at V and 4 bases at J, with 9 bases between the two ends. The CDR3 sequence is 13 residues long. The CDR3 DNA reads as TGTGCCAGCAGCTTAATCTCCGATTACGAGCAGTACTTC. As protein: CASSLISDYEQYF.

To note about this clone: Other DNA sequences of this sample code for an identical CDR3. This chain connects TRBV6-5 to TRBJ2-5; possible D gene TRBD1, 5 bases. V shed 6 bases and J shed 0 bases, with 5 bases lying between them. Per the germline V gene, CDR1 is MNHEY and CDR2 is SVGAGI. The CDR3 runs 12 residues. CDR3 DNA: TGTGCCAGCAGCAGGGACCAAGAGACCCAGTACTTC. Translating it yields CASSRDQETQYF.

The genes are TRBV4-2 and TRBJ1-5; tentative D call: TRBD1 (6 bases). The germline V and J ends were trimmed by 3 bases and 0 bases, with 15 bases remaining between them. Per germline, CDR1 LGHNA and CDR2 YNFKEQ. The CDR3 contains 17 residues. The CDR3 bases are TGTGCCAGCAGCCAGGCCACAGGGCTTTATAGCAATCAGCCCCAGCATTTT. Protein product: CASSQATGLYSNQPQHF.

The gene calls are TRBV30 and TRBJ2-5, with D tentatively TRBD2 (6 bases). The CDR3 spans 14 residues. V lost 5 bases, J lost 6 bases, and 19 bases lay in between. The germline V gene has CDR1 GTSNPN and CDR2 SVGIG (reference sequence). CDR3 coding DNA: TGTGCCTGGGGGATGACTAGTGGTGCGCAGACCCAGTACTTC. Translation gives CAWGMTSGAQTQYF.